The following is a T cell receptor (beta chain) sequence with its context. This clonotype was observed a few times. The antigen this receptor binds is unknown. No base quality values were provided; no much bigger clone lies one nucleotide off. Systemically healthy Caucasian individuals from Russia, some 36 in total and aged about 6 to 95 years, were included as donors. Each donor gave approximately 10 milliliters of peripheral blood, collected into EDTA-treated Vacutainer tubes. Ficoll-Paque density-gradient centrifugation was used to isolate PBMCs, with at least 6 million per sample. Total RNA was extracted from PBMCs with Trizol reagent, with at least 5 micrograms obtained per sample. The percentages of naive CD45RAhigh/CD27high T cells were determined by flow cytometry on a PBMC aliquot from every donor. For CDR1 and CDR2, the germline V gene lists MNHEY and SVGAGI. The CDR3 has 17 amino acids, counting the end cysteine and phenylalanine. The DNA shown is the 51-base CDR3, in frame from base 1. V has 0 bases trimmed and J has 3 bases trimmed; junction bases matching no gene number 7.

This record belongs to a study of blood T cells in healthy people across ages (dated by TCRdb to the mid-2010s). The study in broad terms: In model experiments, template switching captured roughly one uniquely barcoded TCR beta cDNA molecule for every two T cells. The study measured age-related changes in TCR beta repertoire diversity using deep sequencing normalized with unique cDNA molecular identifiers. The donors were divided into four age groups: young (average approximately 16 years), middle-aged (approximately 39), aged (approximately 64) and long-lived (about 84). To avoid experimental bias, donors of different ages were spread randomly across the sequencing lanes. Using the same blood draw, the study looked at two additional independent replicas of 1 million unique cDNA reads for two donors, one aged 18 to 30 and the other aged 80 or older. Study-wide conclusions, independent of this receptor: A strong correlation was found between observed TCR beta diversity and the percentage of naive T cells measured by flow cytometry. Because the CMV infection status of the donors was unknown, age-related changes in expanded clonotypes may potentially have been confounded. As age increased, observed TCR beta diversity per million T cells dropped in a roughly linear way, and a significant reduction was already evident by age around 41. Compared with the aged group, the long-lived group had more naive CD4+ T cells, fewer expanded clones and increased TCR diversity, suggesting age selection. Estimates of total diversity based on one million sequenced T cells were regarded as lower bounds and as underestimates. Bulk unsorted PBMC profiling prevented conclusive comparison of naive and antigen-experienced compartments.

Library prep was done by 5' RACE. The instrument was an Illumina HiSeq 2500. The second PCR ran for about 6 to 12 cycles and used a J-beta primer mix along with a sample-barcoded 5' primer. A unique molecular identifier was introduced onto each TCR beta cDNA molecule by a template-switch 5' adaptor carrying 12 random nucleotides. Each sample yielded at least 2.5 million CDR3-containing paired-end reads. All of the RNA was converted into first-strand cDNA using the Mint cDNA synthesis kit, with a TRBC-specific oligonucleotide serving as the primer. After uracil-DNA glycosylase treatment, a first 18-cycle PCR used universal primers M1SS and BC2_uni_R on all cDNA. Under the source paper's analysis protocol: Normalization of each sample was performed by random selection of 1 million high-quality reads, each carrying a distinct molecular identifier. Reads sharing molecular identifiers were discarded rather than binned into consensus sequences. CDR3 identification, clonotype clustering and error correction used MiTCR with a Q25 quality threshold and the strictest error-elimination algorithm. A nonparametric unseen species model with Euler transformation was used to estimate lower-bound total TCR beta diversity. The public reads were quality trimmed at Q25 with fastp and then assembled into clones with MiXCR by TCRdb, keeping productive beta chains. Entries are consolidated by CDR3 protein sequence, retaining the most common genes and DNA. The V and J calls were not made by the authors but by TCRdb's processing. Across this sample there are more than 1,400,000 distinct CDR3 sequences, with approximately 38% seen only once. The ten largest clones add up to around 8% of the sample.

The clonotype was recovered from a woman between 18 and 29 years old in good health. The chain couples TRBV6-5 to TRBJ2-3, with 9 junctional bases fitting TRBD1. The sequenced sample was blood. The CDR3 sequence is CASSYSLLDRGTDTQYF. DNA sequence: TGTGCCAGCAGTTACTCACTTCTAGACAGGGGGACAGATACGCAGTATTTT.